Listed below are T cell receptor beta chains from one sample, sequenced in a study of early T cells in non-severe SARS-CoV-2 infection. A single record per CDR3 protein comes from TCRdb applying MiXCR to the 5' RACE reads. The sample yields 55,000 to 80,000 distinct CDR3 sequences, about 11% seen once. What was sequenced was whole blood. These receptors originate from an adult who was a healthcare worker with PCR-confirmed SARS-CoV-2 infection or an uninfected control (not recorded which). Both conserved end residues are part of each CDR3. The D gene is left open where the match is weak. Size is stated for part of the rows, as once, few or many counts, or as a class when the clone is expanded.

CDR3: CASSSGNSPLHF
DNA: TGTGCCAGCAGCTCCGGTAATTCACCCCTCCACTTT
J: TRBJ1-6
size: many
D: NA
V: TRBV9

CDR3: CSVETQGYEQYF
DNA: TGCAGCGTTGAGACACAGGGCTACGAGCAGTACTTC
J: TRBJ2-7
size: few
D: NA
V: TRBV29-1

CDR3: CASSQWTGGDETQYF
DNA: TGTGCCAGCAGCCAATGGACAGGGGGGGACGAGACCCAGTACTTC
J: TRBJ2-5
size: few
D: TRBD1
V: TRBV3-1

CDR3: CASSLDWFYEQYF
DNA: TGTGCCAGCAGTCTTGACTGGTTTTACGAGCAGTACTTC
J: TRBJ2-7
size: many
D: NA
V: TRBV28

CDR3: CASSPPTHTQYF
DNA: TGTGCCAGCAGCCCCCCAACGCATACGCAGTATTTT
J: TRBJ2-3
size: few
D: NA
V: TRBV9

CDR3: CASSPRGSYEQYF
DNA: TGTGCCAGCAGCCCCAGGGGCTCCTACGAGCAGTACTTC
J: TRBJ2-7
size: many
D: NA
V: TRBV5-4

CDR3: CASKATSSGELFF
DNA: TGTGCCAGCAAGGCGACCAGCTCCGGGGAGCTGTTTTTT
J: TRBJ2-2
size: NA
D: NA
V: TRBV12-3/TRBV12-4

CDR3: CASTSSRPGELFF
DNA: TGTGCCAGCACTAGCAGTAGACCCGGGGAGCTGTTTTTT
J: TRBJ2-2
size: few
D: NA
V: TRBV19

CDR3: CASSERYQETQYF
DNA: TGCGCCAGCAGTGAGCGGTACCAAGAGACCCAGTACTTC
J: TRBJ2-5
size: NA
D: NA
V: TRBV10-1

CDR3: CSVPGTGRTGELFF
DNA: TGCAGCGTTCCCGGGACAGGGAGGACCGGGGAGCTGTTTTTT
J: TRBJ2-2
size: NA
D: TRBD1
V: TRBV29-1

CDR3: CASSYRAEQFF
DNA: TGTGCCAGCAGCTACAGGGCTGAGCAGTTCTTC
J: TRBJ2-1
size: few
D: NA
V: TRBV12-3/TRBV12-4

CDR3: CASTLGGGTDTQYF
DNA: TGTGCCAGCACTCTGGGGGGCGGCACAGATACGCAGTATTTT
J: TRBJ2-3
size: NA
D: NA
V: TRBV2

CDR3: CASSIGTGIGEQYF
DNA: TGTGCCAGCAGCATCGGGACAGGTATAGGCGAGCAGTACTTC
J: TRBJ2-7
size: many
D: TRBD1
V: TRBV11-2

CDR3: CASSVSLAGGSWNEQFF
DNA: TGTGCCAGCAGCGTATCGCTAGCGGGAGGGTCCTGGAATGAGCAGTTCTTC
J: TRBJ2-1
size: NA
D: TRBD2
V: TRBV9

CDR3: CASSLPMTREQYF
DNA: TGTGCCAGCAGCTTACCTATGACGAGAGAGCAGTACTTC
J: TRBJ2-7
size: NA
D: NA
V: TRBV7-9

CDR3: CASSPPIMAEAFF
DNA: TGTGCCAGCTCACCCCCCATCATGGCTGAAGCTTTTTTT
J: TRBJ1-1
size: many
D: NA
V: TRBV18

CDR3: CAWSKGPGTEAFF
DNA: TGTGCCTGGAGCAAGGGGCCGGGCACTGAAGCTTTCTTT
J: TRBJ1-1
size: NA
D: NA
V: TRBV30

CDR3: CASSLGRSYNEQFF
DNA: TGTGCCAGCAGCTTAGGGAGGAGCTACAATGAGCAGTTCTTC
J: TRBJ2-1
size: few
D: NA
V: TRBV7-2

CDR3: CASSLSPSYNEQFF
DNA: TGTGCCAGCAGCTTGTCGCCCTCCTACAATGAGCAGTTCTTC
J: TRBJ2-1
size: many
D: NA
V: TRBV7-2

CDR3: CASSWGELGSPNTGELFF
DNA: TGCGCCAGCAGCTGGGGGGAACTCGGGAGCCCGAACACCGGGGAGCTGTTTTTT
J: TRBJ2-2
size: many
D: NA
V: TRBV5-1

CDR3: CSVDPLEQTSTDTQYF
DNA: TGCAGCGTTGATCCCCTTGAGCAAACAAGCACAGATACGCAGTATTTT
J: TRBJ2-3
size: NA
D: NA
V: TRBV29-1

CDR3: CASSLVTTSTDTQYF
DNA: TGTGCCAGCAGCTTAGTGACAACTAGCACAGATACGCAGTATTTT
J: TRBJ2-3
size: many
D: NA
V: TRBV11-2

CDR3: CAISEFRADYGYTF
DNA: TGTGCCATCAGTGAGTTTCGTGCAGACTATGGCTACACCTTC
J: TRBJ1-2
size: many
D: NA
V: TRBV10-3

CDR3: CASSELSYNEQFF
DNA: TGTGCCAGCAGTGAGCTCTCCTACAATGAGCAGTTCTTC
J: TRBJ2-1
size: many
D: NA
V: TRBV2

CDR3: CASSQVQGMGTQYF
DNA: TGTGCCAGCAGCCAAGTACAGGGGATGGGTACGCAGTATTTT
J: TRBJ2-3
size: NA
D: TRBD1
V: TRBV3-1

CDR3: CASSELAGTYNEQFF
DNA: TGTGCCAGCTCAGAGCTAGCGGGGACCTACAATGAGCAGTTCTTC
J: TRBJ2-1
size: few
D: TRBD2
V: TRBV18

CDR3: CASSYLHEKNYGYTF
DNA: TGTGCCAGCAGTTACCTACACGAAAAAAACTATGGCTACACCTTC
J: TRBJ1-2
size: NA
D: NA
V: TRBV6-2/TRBV6-3

CDR3: CASSLPGVNSPLHF
DNA: TGTGCCAGCAGCTTACCAGGGGTTAATTCACCCCTCCACTTT
J: TRBJ1-6
size: many
D: NA
V: TRBV7-6

CDR3: CSVEEGRENEQFF
DNA: TGCAGCGTTGAAGAGGGCCGGGAAAATGAGCAGTTCTTC
J: TRBJ2-1
size: NA
D: NA
V: TRBV29-1

CDR3: CASSLEYFTPKNIQYF
DNA: TGTGCCAGCAGTTTAGAATATTTCACCCCCAAAAACATTCAGTACTTC
J: TRBJ2-4
size: NA
D: NA
V: TRBV7-2

CDR3: CASSAYGDAFF
DNA: TGTGCCAGCAGTGCCTATGGCGACGCTTTCTTT
J: TRBJ1-1
size: NA
D: NA
V: TRBV2

CDR3: CASSSLAGGPHEQYF
DNA: TGCGCCAGCAGCTCTCTAGCGGGGGGTCCCCACGAGCAGTACTTC
J: TRBJ2-7
size: few
D: TRBD2
V: TRBV5-1

CDR3: CASSLSTGDRPQHF
DNA: TGTGCCAGCAGTTTATCTACAGGGGATCGGCCCCAGCATTTT
J: TRBJ1-5
size: NA
D: TRBD1
V: TRBV28

CDR3: CASSASRPRLDTSSGANVLTF
DNA: TGTGCCAGCAGCGCCAGCCGCCCACGTCTAGATACCAGCTCTGGGGCCAACGTCCTGACTTTC
J: TRBJ2-6
size: few
D: NA
V: TRBV7-8

CDR3: CASSLDGYNEQFF
DNA: TGTGCCAGCAGTCTGGACGGCTACAATGAGCAGTTCTTC
J: TRBJ2-1
size: many
D: NA
V: TRBV11-2

CDR3: CASSLRPSSYEQYF
DNA: TGTGCCAGCAGCTTACGCCCGAGCTCCTACGAGCAGTACTTC
J: TRBJ2-7
size: NA
D: NA
V: TRBV7-2

CDR3: CASSQEIWTGPHYF
DNA: TGTGCCAGCAGCCAAGAGATCTGGACAGGCCCACACTACTTC
J: TRBJ2-5
size: few
D: TRBD1
V: TRBV14

CDR3: CASSLAPGVMNTEAFF
DNA: TGTGCCAGCAGCTTAGCCCCAGGGGTTATGAACACTGAAGCTTTCTTT
J: TRBJ1-1
size: NA
D: NA
V: TRBV7-2

CDR3: CASSLELPGDEQFF
DNA: TGCGCCAGCAGCTTGGAGCTCCCCGGCGATGAGCAGTTCTTC
J: TRBJ2-1
size: few
D: NA
V: TRBV5-1

CDR3: CANPGQSNTGELFF
DNA: TGTGCCAACCCGGGACAGTCGAACACCGGGGAGCTGTTTTTT
J: TRBJ2-2
size: few
D: TRBD1
V: TRBV9

CDR3: CASSQDETGELFF
DNA: TGCGCCAGCAGCCAAGATGAAACCGGGGAGCTGTTTTTT
J: TRBJ2-2
size: NA
D: NA
V: TRBV4-3

CDR3: CASRRQPNYGYTF
DNA: TGTGCCAGCAGGCGACAACCTAACTATGGCTACACCTTC
J: TRBJ1-2
size: few
D: NA
V: TRBV6-5

CDR3: CASSAGTGGSGEKLFF
DNA: TGTGCCAGCAGCGCTGGGACAGGGGGTAGCGGCGAAAAACTGTTTTTT
J: TRBJ1-4
size: many
D: TRBD1
V: TRBV11-2

CDR3: CASSPGTGDHEQYF
DNA: TGTGCCAGCTCACCCGGGACAGGGGACCACGAGCAGTACTTC
J: TRBJ2-7
size: many
D: TRBD1
V: TRBV18

CDR3: CASSSGDEQYF
DNA: TGTGCCAGCAGTTCGGGGGACGAGCAGTACTTC
J: TRBJ2-7
size: few
D: NA
V: TRBV6-6

CDR3: CASSYSNRGVAKNIQYF
DNA: TGTGCCAGCAGTTACTCCAACAGGGGGGTTGCCAAAAACATTCAGTACTTC
J: TRBJ2-4
size: few
D: TRBD1
V: TRBV6-2/TRBV6-3

CDR3: CASSHQETQYF
DNA: TGTGCCAGCAGCCACCAAGAGACCCAGTACTTC
J: TRBJ2-5
size: few
D: NA
V: TRBV11-2

CDR3: CASSPGQGYEQYF
DNA: TGTGCCAGCAGTCCGGGACAGGGCTACGAGCAGTACTTC
J: TRBJ2-7
size: many
D: TRBD1
V: TRBV12-3/TRBV12-4

CDR3: CSVDHRGETQYF
DNA: TGCAGCGTTGATCACAGGGGCGAGACCCAGTACTTC
J: TRBJ2-5
size: NA
D: TRBD1
V: TRBV29-1

CDR3: CASSPWGAGANVLTF
DNA: TGTGCCAGCAGTCCGTGGGGGGCTGGGGCCAACGTCCTGACTTTC
J: TRBJ2-6
size: few
D: NA
V: TRBV28

CDR3: CASSQEPGPFVKTQYF
DNA: TGCGCCAGCAGCCAGGAACCGGGGCCGTTCGTGAAGACCCAGTACTTC
J: TRBJ2-5
size: NA
D: NA
V: TRBV4-1

CDR3: CASSKDGRGRNSPLHF
DNA: TGTGCCAGCAGCAAAGATGGTAGGGGGCGGAATTCACCCCTCCACTTT
J: TRBJ1-6
size: many
D: NA
V: TRBV21-1

CDR3: CASSSLADNEQFF
DNA: TGTGCCAGCAGCAGCTTAGCGGACAATGAGCAGTTCTTC
J: TRBJ2-1
size: NA
D: NA
V: TRBV7-8

CDR3: CASSSSTASYEQYF
DNA: TGTGCCAGCAGTTCCTCGACAGCCTCCTACGAGCAGTACTTC
J: TRBJ2-7
size: many
D: NA
V: TRBV6-5

CDR3: CASSKQESYGYTF
DNA: TGTGCCAGCAGCAAACAGGAATCCTATGGCTACACCTTC
J: TRBJ1-2
size: many
D: NA
V: TRBV12-3/TRBV12-4

CDR3: CASSQMTGTGVAGELFF
DNA: TGCGCCAGCAGCCAGATGACCGGGACAGGGGTGGCCGGGGAGCTGTTTTTT
J: TRBJ2-2
size: NA
D: TRBD1
V: TRBV4-1

CDR3: CASNLGAIYEQYF
DNA: TGTGCCAGCAATCTGGGGGCTATCTACGAGCAGTACTTC
J: TRBJ2-7
size: NA
D: NA
V: TRBV2

CDR3: CSVRGGVGTGGLGEQYF
DNA: TGCAGTGTAAGAGGAGGTGTCGGGACAGGGGGCTTGGGAGAGCAGTACTTC
J: TRBJ2-7
size: NA
D: TRBD1
V: TRBV20-1

CDR3: CASSQGGLEKLFF
DNA: TGCGCCAGCAGCCAAGGTGGCCTTGAAAAACTGTTTTTT
J: TRBJ1-4
size: many
D: NA
V: TRBV4-1